Listed below are T cell receptor beta chains from one sample, sequenced in a study of blood T cell repertoires in COVID-19. Repertoires were generated with immunoSEQ multiplex PCR, while TCRdb's copy carries only in-frame clones and drops some. The table lists 240,000 or so clones, 86% of them singletons, with approximately 2.1% in the top ten. The sample taken for sequencing was PBMCs or T cells enriched from blood (not recorded which). These receptor sequences come from a woman in her 50s who had recovered from COVID-19. Each CDR3 is given without its conserved first and last residue.

J | V | length | CDR3
TRBJ1-5 | TRBV4-1 | 14 | ASSQETGGSNQPQH
TRBJ2-7 | TRBV7-3 | 11 | ASSSDRGREQY
TRBJ1-1 | TRBV29-1 | 12 | SVEIQGWGTEAF
TRBJ2-7 | TRBV19 | 16 | ASSIDGLAGPPSYEQY
TRBJ1-1 | TRBV10-3 | 12 | AISEARENTEAF
TRBJ1-1 | TRBV5-1 | 16 | ASSLDAGANLRNTEAF
TRBJ1-1 | TRBV4-1 | 12 | ASSRDRSNTEAF
TRBJ1-1 | TRBV29-1 | 8 | SVVGRDAF
TRBJ2-5 | TRBV7-3 | 11 | ASSYSVRETQY
TRBJ1-1 | TRBV19 | 12 | ASSIGLTNTEAF
TRBJ1-2 | TRBV29-1 | 11 | SVDSGRSLGYT
TRBJ2-7 | TRBV28 | 12 | ASTLTGTSYEQY
TRBJ2-1 | TRBV27 | 14 | ASSPRGQGIGNEQF
TRBJ1-1 | TRBV7-2 | 13 | ASSLNQGFDTEAF
TRBJ2-7 | TRBV3-1/TRBV3-2 | 12 | ASSQVDSSYEQY
TRBJ1-2 | TRBV12-3/TRBV12-4 | 11 | ASTPRGPYGYT
TRBJ1-2 | TRBV12-3/TRBV12-4 | 9 | ASSFREGYT
TRBJ1-1 | TRBV6-2/TRBV6-3 | 15 | ASSYALHRARETEAF
TRBJ1-4 | TRBV6-5 | 13 | ASSPYRAFNEKLF
TRBJ1-4 | TRBV18 | 13 | ASLPRGGTNEKLF
TRBJ2-1 | TRBV3-1/TRBV3-2 | 17 | ASSQESNRRTSRYNEQF
TRBJ2-2 | TRBV30 | 12 | AWNHDPGAGELF
TRBJ2-1 | TRBV11-3 | 16 | ASTRGKTSGSSSDEQF
TRBJ1-5 | TRBV9 | 13 | ASSPGGGSNQPQH
TRBJ1-1 | TRBV18 | 12 | ASSPQGSNTEAF
TRBJ2-3 | TRBV5-4 | 15 | ASSLGGGAGRADTQY
TRBJ2-3 | TRBV19 | 14 | ASSPSRRGGGSAQY
TRBJ1-2 | TRBV5-1 | 13 | ASSLRGREVYGYT
TRBJ2-1 | TRBV4-3 | 15 | ASSQDPLAGSYNEQF
TRBJ2-7 | TRBV7-2 | 13 | ASSLGGASSYEQY
TRBJ2-1 | TRBV11-2 | 16 | ASSLEMGVSGAYNEQF
TRBJ1-4 | TRBV6-1 | 13 | ASSEKEGGNEKLF
TRBJ1-1 | TRBV3-1/TRBV3-2 | 12 | ASSPQRGNTEAF
TRBJ2-7 | TRBV5-5 | 12 | ASSLDDRVYEQY
TRBJ2-7 | TRBV7-2 | 14 | ASSSVTSGRVYEQY